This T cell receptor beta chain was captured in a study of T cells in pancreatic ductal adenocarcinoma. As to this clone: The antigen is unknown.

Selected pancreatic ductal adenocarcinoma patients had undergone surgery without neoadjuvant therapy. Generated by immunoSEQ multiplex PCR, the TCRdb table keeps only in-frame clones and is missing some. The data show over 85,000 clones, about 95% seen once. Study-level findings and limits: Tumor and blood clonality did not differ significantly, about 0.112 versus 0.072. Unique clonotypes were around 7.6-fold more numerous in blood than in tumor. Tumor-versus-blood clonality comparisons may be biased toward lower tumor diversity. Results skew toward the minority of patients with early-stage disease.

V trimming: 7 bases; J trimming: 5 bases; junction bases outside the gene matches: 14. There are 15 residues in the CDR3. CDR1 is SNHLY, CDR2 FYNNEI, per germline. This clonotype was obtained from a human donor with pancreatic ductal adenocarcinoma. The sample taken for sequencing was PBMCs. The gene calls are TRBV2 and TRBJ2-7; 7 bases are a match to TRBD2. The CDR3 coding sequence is TGTGCCAGCACCACTACGGCGGGAGTCCGGAACGAGCAGTACTTC. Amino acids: CASTTTAGVRNEQYF.